This TCR beta chain was recorded in a study of cytomegalovirus exposure and HLA in healthy donors. General study points: Both high specificity and high sensitivity reportedly marked the classifier's diagnosis of cytomegalovirus status.

V lost 2 bases and J lost 3, with 8 bases in between. CDR1 is SGHRS and CDR2 is YFSETQ in the germline V gene. The CDR3 sequence is 13 residues long. A single count supports this clone. Its target is unknown. Researchers ran the PCR with 60 Vbeta and 13 Jbeta primers. Only in-frame clones appear in the TCRdb table, and some are missing; sequencing was by immunoSEQ multiplex PCR. Seen here are about 160,000 clones, roughly four fifths observed once, and the top ten hold 4.3%. The sample taken for sequencing was PBMCs. The clonotype comes from a middle-aged man in good health and CMV-seronegative. The chain carries TRBV5-1 and TRBJ1-1; D is uncertain. The chain's CDR3 is CASSLEVYTEAFF. The CDR3 DNA reads TGCGCCAGCAGCTTAGAGGTGTACACTGAAGCTTTCTTT.